What follows are 15 T cell receptor beta chains derived from one specimen sequenced in a study of blood T cell repertoires in COVID-19. This table comes from immunoSEQ multiplex PCR, and its TCRdb copy is limited to in-frame clones, with some not included. The table lists under 100,000 clones, 75% to 90% of them singletons. The specimen was peripheral blood. These TCRs come from a human donor in a cohort sampled during active COVID-19.

The chain carries TRBV6-5 and TRBJ1-1; no clear D gene. The V end lost 4 bases, the J end lost 1 base, and 10 bases lay between the germline ends. Germline-derived CDR1 and CDR2 are MNHEY and SVGAGI. This CDR3 comprises 14 residues. In nucleotides, the CDR3 is TGTGCCAGCAGTTCCGGGGAGACGAACACTGAAGCTTTCTTT. Residues: CASSSGETNTEAFF.

The gene calls are TRBV1 and TRBJ1-2; no check of the table's D call, TRBD1, against the DNA was made. TRBV1 represents a pseudogene. CDR3 length: 14 residues. CDR3 residues: CTSSQGDRAGGYTF. Written as DNA, the CDR3 is TGCACCAGCAGCCAAGGGGACAGGGCAGGGGGCTACACCTTC.

The gene calls are TRBV19 and TRBJ1-2; D remains ambiguous. The V end lost 4 bases, the J end lost 3 bases, and 9 bases lay between the germline ends. Germline loops: CDR1 LNHDA, CDR2 SQIVND (reference sequence). This CDR3 is built from 13 residues. CDR3 in amino acids: CASSTVADYGYTF. The CDR3 bases are TGTGCCAGTAGTACGGTGGCGGACTATGGCTACACCTTC. The full variable domain, rest sourced from reference TRBV19 and TRBJ1-2, is DGGITQSPKYLFRKEGQNVTLSCEQNLNHDAMYWYRQDPGQGLRLIYYSQIVNDFQKGDIAEGYSVSREKKESFPLTVTSAQKNPTAFYLCASSTVADYGYTFGSGTRLTVV.

The V gene is TRBV7-3, the J gene TRBJ2-1; possibly TRBD2 for D (6 bases). Germline V lookup: CDR1 SGHTA, CDR2 FQGTGA. The V gene lost 5 bases and the J gene lost 0 bases, with 11 bases spanning the gap. CDR3 length: 15 residues. This CDR3 is CASSPGSVSYNEQFF. CDR3 DNA sequence: TGTGCCAGCAGCCCCGGGAGTGTCTCCTACAATGAGCAGTTCTTC.

The chain couples TRBV11-2 to TRBJ1-1; D is perhaps TRBD1 (6 bases). The CDR3 totals 18 residues. V lost 0 bases and J lost 0, with 17 bases in between. CDR1 is SGHAT, CDR2 FQNNGV, per germline. The DNA of the CDR3 is TGTGCCAGCAGCTTAGATTTAGGGGGGGGGTACATGAACACTGAAGCTTTCTTT. It is translated as CASSLDLGGGYMNTEAFF.

The rearrangement uses TRBV14 and TRBJ2-5, with TRBD2 matching 8 bases. The CDR3 has 17 residues. CDR1 is SGHDN and CDR2 is FVKESK in the germline V gene. J lost 5 bases, V lost 3 bases, and 14 bases had no gene match. This CDR3 is CASSQRTSLGRSETQYF. The DNA for the CDR3 is TGTGCCAGCAGCCAGAGGACTAGCCTAGGTAGGTCGGAGACCCAGTACTTC.

This clone was seen a handful of times. The chain carries TRBV27 and TRBJ1-5, with 8 bases matching TRBD1. CDR3 length: 16 residues. Trimming removed 3 bases from V and 2 bases from J; junction bases left unmatched: 6. CDR1 is MNHEY, CDR2 SMNVEV, per germline (reference sequence). The CDR3 loop is CASSLQGAYGNQPQHF. CDR3 in DNA: TGTGCCAGCAGTTTGCAGGGGGCTTATGGCAATCAGCCCCAGCATTTT.

The chain uses TRBV28 and TRBJ1-1; 8 nucleotides agree with TRBD1. The V gene end was trimmed by 5 bases and the J gene end by 5 bases; junction bases not matched to a gene: 4. Germline CDR1 reads MDHEN; CDR2 reads SYDVKM. The CDR3 has 13 residues. CDR3 sequence (DNA): TGTGCCAGCAGTACAGGGGGTACGACTGAAGCTTTCTTT. It yields the protein CASSTGGTTEAFF. Looking up the rest from reference TRBV28 and TRBJ1-1 gives the full variable domain: DVKVTQSSRYLVKRTGEKVFLECVQDMDHENMFWYRQDPGLGLRLIYFSYDVKMKEKGDIPEGYSVSREKKERFSLILESASTNQTSMYLCASSTGGTTEAFFGQGTRLTVV.

The V gene is TRBV18, the J gene TRBJ1-5; 9 bases agree with TRBD1. The CDR3 covers 17 residues. Germline loops: CDR1 KGHSH, CDR2 LQKENI. The V and J ends lost 3 bases and 0 bases, in that order; junction bases with no gene match: 6. Here the CDR3 DNA reads TGTGCCAGCTCACCGGGACAGGGAGGTTATAGCAATCAGCCCCAGCATTTT. Its protein product is CASSPGQGGYSNQPQHF.

The CDR3 coding sequence is TGTGCCAGTAGTATGAACAGCTACCTCTATGGCTACACCTTC. Protein product: CASSMNSYLYGYTF. This chain connects TRBV19 to TRBJ1-2; D is undetermined. The CDR3 totals 14 residues. CDR1 is LNHDA and CDR2 is SQIVND in the germline V gene (reference sequence). Trimming shortened V by 3 bases and J by 4 bases, and 12 bases separated the two germline ends.

DNA of the CDR3: TGCGCCAGCAGCCAAGAAGGCCAGGGAAGGCAGCCCCAGCATTTT. Translating it yields CASSQEGQGRQPQHF. The chain couples TRBV4-1 to TRBJ1-5; tentatively, D is TRBD1 (5 bases). V dropped 0 bases and J dropped 7 bases, with 13 bases sitting between them. The CDR3 contains 15 residues. Germline values: CDR1 MGHRA, CDR2 YSYEKL.

In its sample, this clone was seen a few times. The chain links TRBV7-9 to TRBJ2-7; TRBD2 is a possible D gene (6 bases). The CDR3 is made up of 16 amino acids. Germline V lookup: CDR1 SEHNR, CDR2 FQNEAQ (reference sequence). V lost 0 bases and J 7 bases, leaving 19 bases between the germline ends. The DNA for the CDR3 is TGTGCCAGCAGCTTAGCCCCAGCGGGTAGACCGGGGGAGCAGTACTTC. Translation gives CASSLAPAGRPGEQYF.

This chain uses TRBV9 with TRBJ1-2; D possibly corresponds to TRBD1 (5 bases). V was shortened by 4 bases and J by 6 bases, with 10 bases between the two germline ends. There are 12 residues in the CDR3. Germline loops: CDR1 SGDLS, CDR2 YYNGEE. CDR3 residues: CASSSQGNGYTF. The CDR3 DNA reads as TGTGCCAGCAGCTCTCAGGGTAATGGCTACACCTTC.

The chain carries TRBV5-6 and TRBJ2-7; 9 nucleotides line up with TRBD2. CDR1 and CDR2 (germline): SGHDT, YYEEEE. The ends lost 0 bases at V and 5 bases at J; junction bases unmatched: 3. The CDR3 has 14 amino acids. CDR3: CASSLVASGDEQYF. The CDR3 DNA reads TGTGCCAGCAGCTTGGTAGCTAGCGGGGACGAGCAGTACTTC. The full variable domain, its missing parts supplied by reference TRBV5-6 and TRBJ2-7, is DAGVTQSPTHLIKTRGQQVTLRCSPKSGHDTVSWYQQALGQGPQFIFQYYEEEERQRGNFPDRFSGHQFPNYSSELNVNALLLGDSALYLCASSLVASGDEQYFGPGTRLTVT.

This clone is a singleton in its sample. The rearrangement joins TRBV5-1 to TRBJ2-7, with 8 bases lining up with TRBD2. V lost 4 bases, J lost 2 bases, and 8 bases stayed unmatched. The length of the CDR3 is 15 residues. Germline V gene sequence: CDR1 SGHRS, CDR2 YFSETQ. In DNA form, the CDR3 reads TGCGCCAGCAGCGAGGGGCGGACTAGCACCTACGAGCAGTACTTC. This codes for CASSEGRTSTYEQYF.